The 28 T cell receptor beta chains reported below all come from one sample, sequenced in a study of T cells in tuberculosis. TCRdb's copy holds only in-frame clones and misses some; the assay was immunoSEQ multiplex PCR. The table includes about 23,000 clones, roughly 96% detected once. The specimen was PBMCs. Source of these receptors: a donor aged 10-35 years with latent tuberculosis or without tuberculosis infection.

V gene TRBV19 combines with J gene TRBJ1-5; no clear D gene. The CDR3 consists of 16 residues. V was pared by 5 bases and J by 10 bases, with 24 bases between. Germline V gene lookup returns CDR1 LNHDA and CDR2 SQIVND (reference sequence). The CDR3 region has the DNA TGTGCCAGTAGTCTCGAGTCGGTGGCCAGCCGGGATCCCCAGCATTTT. Translating it yields CASSLESVASRDPQHF.

The chain's CDR3 is CASSGDRGLNTEAFF. The CDR3 DNA follows: TGTGCCAGCAGCGGCGACAGGGGGCTGAACACTGAAGCTTTCTTT. This chain connects TRBV5-6 to TRBJ1-1; the match to TRBD1 covers 10 bases. The CDR3 runs to 15 residues. V shed 4 bases, J shed 0 bases, and the junction held 3 bases outside the gene matches. Germline CDR1 and CDR2: SGHDT and YYEEEE.

This chain joins TRBV14 and TRBJ2-2; 9 bases agree with TRBD2. Germline loops: CDR1 SGHDN, CDR2 FVKESK. V gave up 4 bases and J gave up 5 bases; unmatched junction bases: 5. CDR3 length: 15 residues. CDR3 coding DNA: TGTGCCAGCAGCCTACGACTAGCGGTGACCGGGGAGCTGTTTTTT. Translation: CASSLRLAVTGELFF.

CDR3: CASSLTPPETAGQETQYF. In nucleotides, the CDR3 is TGCGCCAGCAGTCTCACCCCCCCAGAGACAGCTGGCCAAGAGACCCAGTACTTC. The V and J genes are TRBV4-1 and TRBJ2-5; possibly TRBD1 for D (5 bases). The CDR3 is 18 residues long. V gave up 6 bases and J gave up 1 base, with 24 bases separating them. Germline V gives CDR1 MGHRA, CDR2 YSYEKL.

The chain is built from TRBV5-6 and TRBJ1-2; 8 nucleotides line up with TRBD1. The CDR3 consists of 15 residues. Germline trimming cut 4 bases from V and 0 bases from J; bases unmatched to any gene: 5. Germline CDR1 SGHDT, CDR2 YYEEEE. This CDR3 is CASSPGQGPNYGYTF. The CDR3, as DNA: TGTGCCAGCAGCCCCGGACAGGGTCCTAACTATGGCTACACCTTC.

V gene TRBV14 combines with J gene TRBJ1-4; 7 nucleotides align to TRBD1. In germline, CDR1 is SGHDN, CDR2 FVKESK. V lost 3 bases to trimming and J lost 8 bases; unmatched junction nucleotides: 6. The CDR3 runs 14 residues. The CDR3: CASSQTGLGEKLFF. CDR3 sequence (DNA): TGTGCCAGCAGCCAGACAGGGTTAGGGGAAAAACTGTTTTTT.

This sequence joins TRBV5-4 and TRBJ2-2; TRBD2 matches at 7 bases. The CDR3 runs 14 residues. J gave up 4 bases and V 4 bases, and 4 bases lay outside the gene matches. The germline V gene encodes CDR1 SGHNT and CDR2 YYREEE (reference sequence). CDR3 DNA: TGTGCCAGCAGCCGCTCGGGGGGCACCGGGGAGCTGTTTTTT. Its protein is CASSRSGGTGELFF.

The chain has TRBV2 and TRBJ1-3, with D uncertain. CDR3 size: 19 residues. Germline V gene lookup returns CDR1 SNHLY and CDR2 FYNNEI. V was trimmed by 6 bases and J by 2 bases, leaving 26 bases between them. The DNA for the CDR3 is TGTGCCAGCAGCCGGTCGGCAGGAGGGTCTAATTTAGCTGGAAACACCATATATTTT. Its protein product is CASSRSAGGSNLAGNTIYF.

This clone was found once. The chain employs TRBV30 and TRBJ1-1; D may be TRBD1 (6 bases). The V end was cut by 0 bases, the J end by 7 bases, with 12 bases between. The CDR3 spans 13 residues. Germline-derived CDR1 and CDR2 are GTSNPN and SVGIG (reference sequence). The CDR3 spells CAWSVTQGSEAFF. DNA of the CDR3: TGTGCCTGGAGTGTAACCCAGGGGAGTGAAGCTTTCTTT.

This clone was seen a single time. V is TRBV27 and J is TRBJ2-5; TRBD2 agrees at 16 bases. The junction had 14 bases not matched to a gene; V was cut back by 5 bases and J by 11 bases. Germline loops: CDR1 MNHEY, CDR2 SMNVEV (reference sequence). There are 17 residues in the CDR3. CDR3 protein: CASSPGTSGGASWEQYF. CDR3 bases: TGTGCCAGCAGTCCCGGGACTAGCGGGGGGGCCTCCTGGGAGCAGTACTTC.

J is TRBJ1-1 and V is TRBV15; 10 nucleotides agree with TRBD1. The germline V gene has CDR1 LNHNV and CDR2 YYDKDF (reference sequence). This CDR3 contains 15 residues. J lost 5 bases, V lost 3 bases, and 6 bases had no gene match. The CDR3 is CATSSPGQGVTEAFF. CDR3 DNA sequence: TGTGCCACCAGCAGCCCCGGACAGGGGGTAACTGAAGCTTTCTTT. The variable domain in full, completed from reference TRBV15 and TRBJ1-1, reads DAMVIQNPRYQVTQFGKPVTLSCSQTLNHNVMYWYQQKSSQAPKLLFHYYDKDFNNEADTPDNFQSRRPNTSFCFLDIRSPGLGDTAMYLCATSSPGQGVTEAFFGQGTRLTVV.

The chain has TRBV4-1 and TRBJ1-1; TRBD1 matches at 7 bases. This CDR3 is 14 amino acids long. CDR1 and CDR2 (germline): MGHRA, YSYEKL. V trimming: 3 bases; J trimming: 8 bases; junction bases outside the gene matches: 9. CDR3 sequence reads: CASSQVFRQGEAFF. The CDR3 DNA reads TGCGCCAGCAGCCAGGTGTTCCGACAGGGAGAAGCTTTCTTT.

V usage is TRBV7-9 and J usage is TRBJ2-2; tentative D call: TRBD1 (6 bases). There are 14 residues in the CDR3. Germline-derived CDR1 and CDR2 are SEHNR and FQNEAQ (reference sequence). V was clipped by 5 bases and J by 2 bases, with 9 bases between them. The CDR3 reads CASSEDSNTGELFF. The CDR3 nucleotides read TGTGCCAGCAGCGAGGACAGTAACACCGGGGAGCTGTTTTTT.

The V call is TRBV6-4, the J call TRBJ1-1; TRBD1 agrees at 7 bases. V lost 7 bases, J lost 5 bases, and 10 bases stayed unmatched. The CDR3 sequence is 14 residues long. Germline-derived CDR1 and CDR2 are MRHNA and SNTAGT. The CDR3 protein is CASKADRAGTEAFF. The CDR3 DNA reads TGTGCCAGCAAGGCTGACAGGGCGGGGACTGAAGCTTTCTTT.

V usage is TRBV7-9 and J usage is TRBJ1-4; 7 bases match TRBD1. This CDR3 comprises 15 residues. Germline V gene lookup returns CDR1 SEHNR and CDR2 FQNEAQ (reference sequence). With 5 bases clipped from V and 5 bases from J, the junction kept 8 bases outside the gene matches. CDR3 region: CASSIYRDRNEKLFF. The CDR3 DNA follows: TGTGCCAGCAGCATATACCGGGACAGAAATGAAAAACTGTTTTTT. Combining the CDR3 with reference TRBV7-9 and TRBJ1-4 gives the whole variable domain DTGVSQNPRHKITKRGQNVTFRCDPISEHNRLYWYRQTLGQGPEFLTYFQNEAQLEKSRLLSDRFSAERPKGSFSTLEIQRTEQGDSAMYLCASSIYRDRNEKLFFGSGTQLSVL.

The rearrangement joins TRBV5-6 to TRBJ1-5; no definite D call. There are 15 residues in the CDR3. Germline CDR1 and CDR2: SGHDT and YYEEEE. V dropped 0 bases and J dropped 0 bases, with 7 bases sitting between them. This chain's CDR3 is CASSLGGYSNQPQHF. The CDR3 bases are TGTGCCAGCAGCTTGGGCGGTTATAGCAATCAGCCCCAGCATTTT.

V usage is TRBV19 and J usage is TRBJ1-1, with 9 bases lining up with TRBD1. The CDR3 runs 15 residues. Germline CDR1 and CDR2: LNHDA and SQIVND (reference sequence). J lost 5 bases, V lost 4 bases, and 8 bases had no gene match. The CDR3 here is CASSTRQGVRTEAFF. In DNA form, the CDR3 reads TGTGCCAGTAGTACCCGACAGGGGGTGCGAACTGAAGCTTTCTTT.

This chain connects TRBV6-6 to TRBJ2-1; no clear D. The CDR3 is 15 residues long. V lost 2 bases to trimming and J lost 6 bases, with 14 bases between them. Germline assignment: CDR1 MNHNY and CDR2 SVGAGI (reference sequence). CDR3 sequence: CASSYPAYSSNEQFF. DNA for the CDR3: TGTGCCAGCAGTTACCCCGCGTACTCATCCAATGAGCAGTTCTTC.

J is TRBJ2-1 and V is TRBV6-1, with D hard to call. Germline V CDR1 and CDR2: MNHNS, SASEGT. This CDR3 has 13 amino acids. Trimming took 7 bases from V and 9 from J, leaving 16 bases between them. The CDR3 is CASILPVAGEQFF. The CDR3 DNA reads TGTGCCAGCATCCTCCCGGTCGCCGGTGAGCAGTTCTTC.

This chain joins TRBV4-2 and TRBJ1-2, with D perhaps matching TRBD1 (5 bases). V was shortened by 0 bases and J by 11 bases, with 19 bases between the two germline ends. This CDR3 is 15 amino acids long. Germline V CDR1 and CDR2: LGHNA, YNFKEQ. The CDR3 sequence: CASSQDGGTAKMYTF. CDR3 bases: TGTGCCAGCAGCCAAGATGGGGGGACGGCGAAGATGTACACCTTC.

In its sample, this clone was seen a few times. The chain uses TRBV5-5 and TRBJ1-2; 9 bases agree with TRBD1. This CDR3 is built from 17 residues. V shed 2 bases and J 2 bases; nucleotides not matched to a gene: 10. Per the germline V gene, CDR1 is SGHKS and CDR2 is YYEKEE (reference sequence). CDR3 residues: CASSFTPGQGKNYGYTF. CDR3 bases: TGTGCCAGCAGCTTCACACCGGGACAGGGAAAGAACTATGGCTACACCTTC.

This chain joins TRBV27 and TRBJ2-6; no clear D. CDR1 is MNHEY, CDR2 SMNVEV, per germline (reference sequence). CDR3 size: 13 residues. Trimming shortened V by 3 bases and J by 2 bases, and 2 bases separated the two germline ends. CDR3 sequence reads: CASSFAGANVLTF. For the CDR3, the DNA is TGTGCCAGCAGTTTCGCTGGGGCCAACGTCCTGACTTTC.

The chain is built from TRBV6-5 and TRBJ2-1; 9 bases align to TRBD1. Germline V gene data show CDR1 as MNHEY and CDR2 as SVGAGI. This CDR3 has 14 residues. The V segment lost 5 bases and the J segment 6 bases; nucleotides outside the gene matches: 5. As DNA, the CDR3 is TGTGCCAGCAGTGGGGGGACAGGGTCCAATGAGCAGTTCTTC. Translated, it gives CASSGGTGSNEQFF.

The count of this clone is one. The chain recombines TRBV7-9 with TRBJ2-1; TRBD1 might be the D (5 bases). This CDR3 comprises 16 residues. Trimming removed 6 bases at V and 5 bases at J, with 20 bases between. Germline lookup yields CDR1 SEHNR and CDR2 FQNEAQ (reference sequence). CDR3 amino acids: CASRPEQAPGHNEQFF. The CDR3 DNA reads as TGTGCCAGCAGGCCCGAACAGGCGCCAGGGCACAATGAGCAGTTCTTC. Full variable domain (outside the CDR3, taken from reference TRBV7-9 and TRBJ2-1): DTGVSQNPRHKITKRGQNVTFRCDPISEHNRLYWYRQTLGQGPEFLTYFQNEAQLEKSRLLSDRFSAERPKGSFSTLEIQRTEQGDSAMYLCASRPEQAPGHNEQFFGPGTRLTVL.

The V call is TRBV30, the J call TRBJ1-5, with 8 bases aligning to TRBD1. Per the germline V gene, CDR1 is GTSNPN and CDR2 is SVGIG (reference sequence). This CDR3 region has 14 residues. With V trimmed by 2 bases and J by 3 bases, 3 bases remained unmatched. For the CDR3, the DNA is TGTGCCTGGAGTTACAGGGGGACCAATCAGCCCCAGCATTTT. As protein: CAWSYRGTNQPQHF.

This clone was found once. The V and J genes are TRBV30 and TRBJ1-1; D is unclear. CDR1 is GTSNPN and CDR2 is SVGIG in the germline V gene (reference sequence). The CDR3 spans 12 residues. V was trimmed by 0 bases and J by 11 bases, leaving 13 bases between them. The CDR3 spells CAWSVPGGHAFF. As DNA, the CDR3 is TGTGCCTGGAGTGTACCTGGAGGTCACGCTTTCTTT.

V is TRBV9 and J is TRBJ2-2; unclear D gene. The CDR3 loop spans 12 amino acids. Trimming took 0 bases from V and 5 from J, leaving 2 bases between them. Germline V lookup: CDR1 SGDLS, CDR2 YYNGEE. CDR3 DNA: TGTGCCAGCAGCGTAGTAACCGGGGAGCTGTTTTTT. It translates to CASSVVTGELFF.

The chain recombines TRBV19 with TRBJ2-2; 8 nucleotides match TRBD1. The germline V gene has CDR1 LNHDA and CDR2 SQIVND (reference sequence). The CDR3 spans 15 residues. Losses at the gene ends were 3 bases for V and 4 bases for J; bases not matched to a gene: 4. CDR3 DNA: TGTGCCAGTAGTATGTACGGACAGGGCACCGGGGAGCTGTTTTTT. Its protein is CASSMYGQGTGELFF.